This T cell receptor (beta chain) was sequenced for a study of cytomegalovirus exposure and HLA in healthy donors. The study, taken as a whole, reports: V segments that were indistinguishable, TRBV6-2 and TRBV6-3 among them, were omitted from analysis. Reportedly, a later analysis found an Asian-associated ancestry cluster had fewer N-insertions than the roughly 700-donor mean. An apparent linkage of common viral pathogens to several of the most significant clusters emerged in a later analysis.

For this clone: The target antigen is unknown.

Germline V gives CDR1 SGHNT, CDR2 YYREEE (reference sequence). The CDR3 is 15 amino acids. Trimming removed 0 bases at V and 5 bases at J, with 11 bases between. The PCR contained 60 Vbeta and 13 Jbeta primers. Produced via immunoSEQ multiplex PCR; TCRdb's table is partial and in-frame only. This table has approximately 130,000 clones, around 77% appearing once. Material: PBMCs. The receptor was isolated from a woman in her forties or fifties in good health and CMV-seronegative. The rearrangement links TRBV5-4 to TRBJ2-2, with a possible D match to TRBD1 (6 bases). DNA for the CDR3: TGTGCCAGCAGCTTGGAGGGGGTTCGGACCGGGGAGCTGTTTTTT. It translates to CASSLEGVRTGELFF.